Included here is one TCR beta chain sequence, with context. Its recognized antigen is unknown. Within one base of it there is no much larger clone, and no base qualities were kept. The same CDR3 is also encoded by other DNA sequences in this sample. This record comes from a study of blood T cell repertoires in COVID-19 (dated by TCRdb to between 2020 and 2021). At the level of the whole study: Samples covering the acute and convalescent phases of COVID-19 were provided by collaborators in the United States, Italy and Spain. Where HLA class I and class II types were available, the types were taken from metadata supplied by the sample provider, not from assay-based typing. Deeply sampled blood TCRbeta repertoires from subjects exposed to, actively infected with, or recovered from COVID-19 were included in the dataset. Sample metadata almost always included a de-identified subject ID, COVID-19 status, age in years and sex. The repertoires were released in a freely available public database intended as a resource for research on the immune response to SARS-CoV-2. The material from the prospective study consisted of cDNA or gDNA derived from T cells, B-cell-depleted T cells, or PBMCs. Samples were obtained from the ongoing ImmuneRACE study (first 160 participants) and from some 1,200 subjects provided by 6 global collaborators.

Enrolling through a virtual design, the prospective study's participants ranged in age from roughly 18 to 89 years and lived across 24 United States geographic areas. Cohort assignment in the prospective study relied on participant-reported clinical history from a screening survey and a study questionnaire. For ImmuneRACE Cohort 3, a participant was defined as recovered based on two consecutive negative NP/OP PCR tests, clearance by a healthcare professional, or resolution of symptoms. Each participant in the prospective study had whole blood, serum and a nasopharyngeal or oropharyngeal swab collected by mobile phlebotomists. Prospective study participants could optionally give additional blood draws and questionnaires over an approximately two-month period. Before DNA extraction, prospective study blood samples were shipped either frozen or at room temperature. TCRbeta CDR3 regions were amplified from genomic DNA by means of the immunoSEQ Assay, a bias-controlled multiplex PCR. The published analysis was carried out like this. Nucleated cell counts per sample were estimated from amplification of reference gene primers within the assay. To quantify the absolute abundance of each unique TCRbeta CDR3 rearrangement, sequence reads were collapsed and filtered. For each sample, productive Simpson clonality was calculated as the square root of Simpson's diversity index over productive rearrangements. In TCRdb, the immuneACCESS table is reduced to in-frame sequences with V and J assigned. These tables do not hold every clone; where another copy was compared, an unresolved V gene accounts for under half, and the others remain unexplained. For V, J and clone size, that table is used; D and trimming come from the DNA. This sample holds some 510,000 clones; approximately 88% were observed only once. Roughly 1.9% of the sample is held by the ten biggest clonotypes.

The research as a whole found: The amount of clinical and demographic metadata varied by source and participant and was provided uncurated.

Taken from the germline V gene, the CDR1 and CDR2 loops are SQVTM and ANQGSEA. The V end loses 4 bases and the J end loses 5 bases, and a stretch of 8 bases separates them. The CDR3 numbers 12 residues from cysteine through phenylalanine. Only the CDR3 DNA is retained, 36 bases long and in frame from the first base. This sequence uses TRBV29-1 and TRBJ1-4; no D segment can be confidently identified. The sequencing sample was made of PBMCs or T cells enriched from blood (not recorded which). The clonotype comes from a woman between 40 and 50 years old who had recovered from COVID-19. Here is the DNA: TGCAGCGTTGGGTCGAGGAATGAAAAACTGTTTTTT. Its coded protein is CSVGSRNEKLFF.